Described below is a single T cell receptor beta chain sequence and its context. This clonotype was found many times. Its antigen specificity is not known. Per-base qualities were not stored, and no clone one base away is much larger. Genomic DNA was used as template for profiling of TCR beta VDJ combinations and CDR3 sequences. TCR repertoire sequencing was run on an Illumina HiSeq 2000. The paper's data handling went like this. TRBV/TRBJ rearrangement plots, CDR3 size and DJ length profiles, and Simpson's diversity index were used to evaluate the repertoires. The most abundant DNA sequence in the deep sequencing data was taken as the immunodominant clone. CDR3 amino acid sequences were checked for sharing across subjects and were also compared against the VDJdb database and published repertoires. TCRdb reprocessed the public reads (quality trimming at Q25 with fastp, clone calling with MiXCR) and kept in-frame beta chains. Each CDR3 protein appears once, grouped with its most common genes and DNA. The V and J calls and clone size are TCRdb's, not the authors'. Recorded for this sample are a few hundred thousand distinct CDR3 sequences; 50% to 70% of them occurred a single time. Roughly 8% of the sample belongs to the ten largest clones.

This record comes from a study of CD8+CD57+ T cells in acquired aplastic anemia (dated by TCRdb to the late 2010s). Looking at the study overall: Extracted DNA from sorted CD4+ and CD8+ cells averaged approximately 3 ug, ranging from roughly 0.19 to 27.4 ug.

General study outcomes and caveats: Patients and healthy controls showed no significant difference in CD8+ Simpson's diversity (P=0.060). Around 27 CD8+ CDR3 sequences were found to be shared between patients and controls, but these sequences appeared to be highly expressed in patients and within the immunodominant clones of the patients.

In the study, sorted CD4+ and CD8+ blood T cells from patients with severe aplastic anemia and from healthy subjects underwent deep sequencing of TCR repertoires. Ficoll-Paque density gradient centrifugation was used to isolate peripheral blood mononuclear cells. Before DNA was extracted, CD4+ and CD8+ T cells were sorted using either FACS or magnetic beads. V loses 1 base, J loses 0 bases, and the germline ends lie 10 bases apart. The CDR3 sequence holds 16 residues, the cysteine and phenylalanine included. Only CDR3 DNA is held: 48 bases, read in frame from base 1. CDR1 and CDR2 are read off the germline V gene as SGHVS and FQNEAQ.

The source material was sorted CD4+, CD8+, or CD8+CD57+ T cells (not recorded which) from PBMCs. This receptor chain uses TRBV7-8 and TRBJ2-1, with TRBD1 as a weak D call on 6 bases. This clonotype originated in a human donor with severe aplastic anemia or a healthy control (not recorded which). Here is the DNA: TGTGCCAGCAGCTTAGTGGGACAACGCTCCTACAATGAGCAGTTCTTC. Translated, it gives CASSLVGQRSYNEQFF.